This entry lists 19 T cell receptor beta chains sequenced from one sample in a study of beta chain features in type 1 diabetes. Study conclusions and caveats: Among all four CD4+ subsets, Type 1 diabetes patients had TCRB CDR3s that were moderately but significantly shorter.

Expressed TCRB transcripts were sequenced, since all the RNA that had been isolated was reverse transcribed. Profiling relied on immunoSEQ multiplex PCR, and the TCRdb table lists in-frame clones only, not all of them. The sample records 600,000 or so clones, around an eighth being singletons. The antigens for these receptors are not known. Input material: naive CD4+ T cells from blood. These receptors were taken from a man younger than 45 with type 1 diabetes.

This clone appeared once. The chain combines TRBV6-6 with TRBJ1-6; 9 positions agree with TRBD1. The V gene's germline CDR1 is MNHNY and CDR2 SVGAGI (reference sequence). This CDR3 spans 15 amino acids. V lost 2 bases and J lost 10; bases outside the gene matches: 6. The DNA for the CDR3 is TGTGCCAGCAGTTACACGGACAGGGGACGCTCACCCCTCCACTTT. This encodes CASSYTDRGRSPLHF.

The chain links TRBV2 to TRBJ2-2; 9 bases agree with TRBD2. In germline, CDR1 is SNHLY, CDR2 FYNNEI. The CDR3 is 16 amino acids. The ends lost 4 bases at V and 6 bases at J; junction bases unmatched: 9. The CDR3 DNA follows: TGTGCCAGCAGTGTTTCGGGGACTAGCAGGCCCGGGGAGCTGTTTTTT. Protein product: CASSVSGTSRPGELFF. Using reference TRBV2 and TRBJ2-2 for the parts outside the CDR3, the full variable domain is EPEVTQTPSHQVTQMGQEVILRCVPISNHLYFYWYRQILGQKVEFLVSFYNNEISEKSEIFDDQFSVERPDGSNFTLKIRSTKLEDSAMYFCASSVSGTSRPGELFFGEGSRLTVL.

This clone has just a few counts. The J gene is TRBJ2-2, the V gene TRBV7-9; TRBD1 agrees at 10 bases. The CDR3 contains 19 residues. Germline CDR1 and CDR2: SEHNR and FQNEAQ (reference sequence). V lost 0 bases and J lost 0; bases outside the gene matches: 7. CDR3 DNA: TGTGCCAGCAGCTTAGCTCATGGACAGGGGGGAACGAACACCGGGGAGCTGTTTTTT. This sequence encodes CASSLAHGQGGTNTGELFF.

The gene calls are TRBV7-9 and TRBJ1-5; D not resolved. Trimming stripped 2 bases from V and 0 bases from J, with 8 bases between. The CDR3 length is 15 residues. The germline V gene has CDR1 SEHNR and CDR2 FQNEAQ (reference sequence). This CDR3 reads CASSLSGHSNQPQHF. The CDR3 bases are TGTGCCAGCAGCTTAAGCGGGCATAGCAATCAGCCCCAGCATTTT.

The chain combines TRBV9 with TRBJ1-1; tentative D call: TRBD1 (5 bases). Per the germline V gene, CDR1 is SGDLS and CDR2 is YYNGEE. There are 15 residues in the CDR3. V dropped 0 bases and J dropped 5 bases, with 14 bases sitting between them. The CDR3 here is CASSVEIQGRTEAFF. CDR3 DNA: TGTGCCAGCAGCGTAGAGATCCAGGGAAGAACTGAAGCTTTCTTT.

This CDR3 is CASSGGGSQETQYF. CDR3 sequence (DNA): TGTGCCAGCAGCGGGGGGGGCAGCCAAGAGACCCAGTACTTC. The chain recombines TRBV7-8 with TRBJ2-5; a weak D match, TRBD2 (7 bases). The CDR3 has 14 amino acids. The germline V gene has CDR1 SGHVS and CDR2 FQNEAQ. The ends were cut back, 5 bases at V and 1 base at J, with 11 bases in the middle.

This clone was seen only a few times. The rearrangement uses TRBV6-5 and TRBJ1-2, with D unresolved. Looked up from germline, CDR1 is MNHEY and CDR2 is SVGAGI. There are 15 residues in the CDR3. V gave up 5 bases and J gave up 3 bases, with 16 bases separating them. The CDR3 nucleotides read TGTGCCAGCAGTCGGGAGACGACACCTTACTATGGCTACACCTTC. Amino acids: CASSRETTPYYGYTF.

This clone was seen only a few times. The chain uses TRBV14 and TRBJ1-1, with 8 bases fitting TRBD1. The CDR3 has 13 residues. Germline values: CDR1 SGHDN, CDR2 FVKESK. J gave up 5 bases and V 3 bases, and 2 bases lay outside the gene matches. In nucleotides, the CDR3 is TGTGCCAGCAGCCATCGACAGGGGACTGAAGCTTTCTTT. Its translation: CASSHRQGTEAFF.

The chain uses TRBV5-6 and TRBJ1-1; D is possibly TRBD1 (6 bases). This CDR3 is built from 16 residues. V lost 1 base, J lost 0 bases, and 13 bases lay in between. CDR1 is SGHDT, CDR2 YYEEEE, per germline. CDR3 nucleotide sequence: TGTGCCAGCAGCTTGACTTCAGGGGATTTGAACACTGAAGCTTTCTTT. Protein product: CASSLTSGDLNTEAFF.

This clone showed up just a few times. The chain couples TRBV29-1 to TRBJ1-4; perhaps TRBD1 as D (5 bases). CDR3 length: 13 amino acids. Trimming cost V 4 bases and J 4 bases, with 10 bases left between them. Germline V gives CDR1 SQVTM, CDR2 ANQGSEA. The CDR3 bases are TGCAGCGTTGGGGGCGTCCTTAATGAAAAACTGTTTTTT. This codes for CSVGGVLNEKLFF.

The CDR3 here is CASSSQSGGQETQYF. In DNA form, the CDR3 reads TGTGCCAGCAGCTCCCAGAGCGGGGGCCAAGAGACCCAGTACTTC. This chain links TRBV7-2 with TRBJ2-5, with 8 positions matching TRBD2. Germline CDR1 reads SGHTA; CDR2 reads FQGNSA. V lost 4 bases, J lost 1 base, and 5 bases stayed unmatched. The CDR3 is 15 amino acids. Full variable domain (remainder filled in from reference TRBV7-2 and TRBJ2-5): GAGVSQSPSNKVTEKGKDVELRCDPISGHTALYWYRQSLGQGLEFLIYFQGNSAPDKSGLPSDRFSAERTGGSVSTLTIQRTQQEDSAVYLCASSSQSGGQETQYFGPGTRLLVL.

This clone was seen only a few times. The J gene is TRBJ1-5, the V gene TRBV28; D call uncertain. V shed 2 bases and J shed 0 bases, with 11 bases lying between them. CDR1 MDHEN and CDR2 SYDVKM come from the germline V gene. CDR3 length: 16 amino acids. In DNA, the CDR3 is TGTGCCAGCAGTTTAAGGGCAGGTTATAGCAATCAGCCCCAGCATTTT. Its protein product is CASSLRAGYSNQPQHF. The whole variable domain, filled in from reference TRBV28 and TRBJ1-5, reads DVKVTQSSRYLVKRTGEKVFLECVQDMDHENMFWYRQDPGLGLRLIYFSYDVKMKEKGDIPEGYSVSREKKERFSLILESASTNQTSMYLCASSLRAGYSNQPQHFGDGTRLSIL.

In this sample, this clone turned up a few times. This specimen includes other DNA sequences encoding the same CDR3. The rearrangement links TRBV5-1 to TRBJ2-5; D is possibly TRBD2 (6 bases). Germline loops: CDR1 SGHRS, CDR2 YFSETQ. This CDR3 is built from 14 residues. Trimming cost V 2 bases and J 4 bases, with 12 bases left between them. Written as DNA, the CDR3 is TGCGCCAGCAGCTTATCGGGGGTCGGAGAGACCCAGTACTTC. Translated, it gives CASSLSGVGETQYF.

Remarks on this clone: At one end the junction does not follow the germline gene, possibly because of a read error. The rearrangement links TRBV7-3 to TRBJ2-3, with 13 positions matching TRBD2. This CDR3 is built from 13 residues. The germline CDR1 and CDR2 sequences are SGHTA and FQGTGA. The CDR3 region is CASSPGTSGEACF. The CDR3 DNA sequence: TGTGCCAGCAGCCCCGGGACTAGCGGGGAGGCGTGTTTT.

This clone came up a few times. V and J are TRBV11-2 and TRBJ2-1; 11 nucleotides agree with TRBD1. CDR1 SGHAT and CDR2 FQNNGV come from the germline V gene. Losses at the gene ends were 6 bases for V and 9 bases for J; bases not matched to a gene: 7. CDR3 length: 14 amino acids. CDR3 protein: CASRLGTGGFEQFF. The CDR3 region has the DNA TGTGCCAGCAGACTTGGGACAGGGGGTTTTGAGCAGTTCTTC.

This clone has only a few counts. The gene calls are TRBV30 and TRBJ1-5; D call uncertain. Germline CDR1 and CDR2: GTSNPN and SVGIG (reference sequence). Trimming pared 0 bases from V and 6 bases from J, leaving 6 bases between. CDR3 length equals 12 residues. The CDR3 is CAWSVTGQPQHF. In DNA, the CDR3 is TGTGCCTGGAGTGTAACGGGTCAGCCCCAGCATTTT.

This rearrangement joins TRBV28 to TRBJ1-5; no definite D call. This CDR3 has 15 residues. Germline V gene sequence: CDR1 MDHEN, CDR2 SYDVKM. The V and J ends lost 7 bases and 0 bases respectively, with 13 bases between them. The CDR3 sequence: CASISRPYSNQPQHF. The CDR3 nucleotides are TGTGCCAGCATCTCCAGGCCCTATAGCAATCAGCCCCAGCATTTT.

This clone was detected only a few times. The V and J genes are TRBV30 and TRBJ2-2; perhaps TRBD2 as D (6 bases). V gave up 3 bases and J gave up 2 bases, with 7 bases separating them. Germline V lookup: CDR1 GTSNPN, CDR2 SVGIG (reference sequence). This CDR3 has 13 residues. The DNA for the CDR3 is TGTGCCTGGAGGGGAGGTAACACCGGGGAGCTGTTTTTT. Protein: CAWRGGNTGELFF.

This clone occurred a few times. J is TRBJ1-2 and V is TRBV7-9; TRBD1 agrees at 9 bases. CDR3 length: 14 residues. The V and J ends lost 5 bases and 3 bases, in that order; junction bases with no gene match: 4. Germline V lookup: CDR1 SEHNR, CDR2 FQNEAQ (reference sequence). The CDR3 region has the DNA TGTGCCAGCAGCAACCGACAGGGGGACTATGGCTACACCTTC. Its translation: CASSNRQGDYGYTF.